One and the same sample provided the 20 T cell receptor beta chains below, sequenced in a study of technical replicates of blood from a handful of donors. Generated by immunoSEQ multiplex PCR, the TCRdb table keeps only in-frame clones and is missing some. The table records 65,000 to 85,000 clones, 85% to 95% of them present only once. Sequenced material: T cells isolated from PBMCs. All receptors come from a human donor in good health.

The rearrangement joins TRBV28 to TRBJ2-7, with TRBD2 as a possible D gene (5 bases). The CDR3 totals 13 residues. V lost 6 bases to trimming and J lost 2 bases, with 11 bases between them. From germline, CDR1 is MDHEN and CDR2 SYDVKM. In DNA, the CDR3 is TGTGCCAGCAGCCTACTAGGCACCTACGAGCAGTACTTC. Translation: CASSLLGTYEQYF.

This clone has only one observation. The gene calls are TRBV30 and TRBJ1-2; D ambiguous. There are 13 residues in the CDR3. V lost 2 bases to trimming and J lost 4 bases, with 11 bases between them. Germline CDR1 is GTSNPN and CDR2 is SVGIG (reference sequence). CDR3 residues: CAWSIFGGYGYTF. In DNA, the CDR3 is TGTGCCTGGAGTATTTTCGGAGGCTATGGCTACACCTTC.

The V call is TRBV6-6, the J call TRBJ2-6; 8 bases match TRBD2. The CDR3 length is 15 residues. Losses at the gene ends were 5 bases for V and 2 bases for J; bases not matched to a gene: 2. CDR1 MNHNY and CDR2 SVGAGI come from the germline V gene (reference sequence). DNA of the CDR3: TGTGCCAGCAGTCTGCGGGGGGCTGGGGCCAACGTCCTGACTTTC. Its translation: CASSLRGAGANVLTF.

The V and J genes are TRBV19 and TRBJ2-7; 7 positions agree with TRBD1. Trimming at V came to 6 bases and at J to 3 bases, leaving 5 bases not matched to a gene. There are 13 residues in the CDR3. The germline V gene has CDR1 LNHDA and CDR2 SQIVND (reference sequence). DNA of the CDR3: TGTGCCAGTAGCTTGGGACAGTTCTACGAGCAGTACTTC. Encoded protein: CASSLGQFYEQYF.

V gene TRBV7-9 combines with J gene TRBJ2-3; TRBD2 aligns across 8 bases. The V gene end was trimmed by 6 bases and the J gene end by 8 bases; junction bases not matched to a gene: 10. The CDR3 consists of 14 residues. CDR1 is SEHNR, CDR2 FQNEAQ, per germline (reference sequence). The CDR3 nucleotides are TGTGCCAGCAGACCAGGGGCGGGAGGTGTTACGCAGTATTTT. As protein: CASRPGAGGVTQYF.

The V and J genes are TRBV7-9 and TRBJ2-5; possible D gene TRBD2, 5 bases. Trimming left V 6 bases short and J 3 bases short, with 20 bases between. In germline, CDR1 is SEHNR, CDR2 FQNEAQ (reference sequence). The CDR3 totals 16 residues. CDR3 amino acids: CASRRTGSATKETQYF. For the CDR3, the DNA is TGTGCCAGCAGACGTACGGGGAGCGCGACTAAAGAGACCCAGTACTTC.

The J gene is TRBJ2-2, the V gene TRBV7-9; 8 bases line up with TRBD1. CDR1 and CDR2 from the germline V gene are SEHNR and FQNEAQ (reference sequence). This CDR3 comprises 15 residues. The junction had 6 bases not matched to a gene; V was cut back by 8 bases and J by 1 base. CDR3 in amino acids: CASSPGTGNTGELFF. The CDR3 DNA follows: TGTGCCAGCTCCCCCGGGACAGGGAACACCGGGGAGCTGTTTTTT.

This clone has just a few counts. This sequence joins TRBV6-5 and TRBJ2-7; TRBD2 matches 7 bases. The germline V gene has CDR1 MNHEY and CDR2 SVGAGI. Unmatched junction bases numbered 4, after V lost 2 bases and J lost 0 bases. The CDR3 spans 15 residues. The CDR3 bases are TGTGCCAGCAGTTACGAAGCTAGCGGCTCCTACGAGCAGTACTTC. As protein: CASSYEASGSYEQYF.

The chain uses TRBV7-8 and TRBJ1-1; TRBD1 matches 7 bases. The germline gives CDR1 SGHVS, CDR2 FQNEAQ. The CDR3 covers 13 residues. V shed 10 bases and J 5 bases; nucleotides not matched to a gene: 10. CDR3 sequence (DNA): TGTGCCACCGGGTTAGGGGGCGAGACTGAAGCTTTCTTT. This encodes CATGLGGETEAFF.

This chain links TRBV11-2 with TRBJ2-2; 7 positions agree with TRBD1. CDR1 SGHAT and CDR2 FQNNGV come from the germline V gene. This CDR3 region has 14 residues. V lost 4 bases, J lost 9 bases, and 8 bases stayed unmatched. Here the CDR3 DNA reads TGTGCCAGCAGCTGGGGAACAGGGGACAGGGAGCTGTTTTTT. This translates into CASSWGTGDRELFF.

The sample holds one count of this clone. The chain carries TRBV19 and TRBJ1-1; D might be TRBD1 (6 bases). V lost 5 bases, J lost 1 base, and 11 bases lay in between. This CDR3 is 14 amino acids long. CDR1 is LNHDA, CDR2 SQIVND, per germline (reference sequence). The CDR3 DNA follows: TGTGCCAGTAGTCCCCCAGGGGAGAACACTGAAGCTTTCTTT. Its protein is CASSPPGENTEAFF.

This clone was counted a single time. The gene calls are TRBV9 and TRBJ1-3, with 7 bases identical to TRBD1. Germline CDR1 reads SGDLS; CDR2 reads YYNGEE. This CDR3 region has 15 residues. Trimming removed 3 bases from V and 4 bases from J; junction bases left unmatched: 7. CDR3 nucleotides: TGTGCCAGCAGCGCCCGACAGGGATCGGGAAACACCATATATTTT. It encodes CASSARQGSGNTIYF.

CDR3 protein: CASIQPNLSGNTIYF. The DNA of the CDR3 is TGTGCCAGTATACAACCCAATCTCTCTGGAAACACCATATATTTT. The genes are TRBV19 and TRBJ1-3; D is unresolved. CDR3 length: 15 residues. CDR1 is LNHDA, CDR2 SQIVND, per germline (reference sequence). Trimming took off 7 bases at V and 0 bases at J, with 13 bases between the two ends.

This CDR3 reads CASSLEGGSSYNEQFF. CDR3 bases: TGTGCCAGCAGCTTGGAGGGCGGGAGCTCCTACAATGAGCAGTTCTTC. J is TRBJ2-1 and V is TRBV5-4, with 7 nucleotides matching TRBD2. This CDR3 spans 16 amino acids. Germline V gene sequence: CDR1 SGHNT, CDR2 YYREEE (reference sequence). The ends lost 0 bases at V and 0 bases at J; junction bases unmatched: 3. Drawing the rest from reference TRBV5-4 and TRBJ2-1, the complete variable domain is ETGVTQSPTHLIKTRGQQVTLRCSSQSGHNTVSWYQQALGQGPQFIFQYYREEENGRGNFPPRFSGLQFPNYSSELNVNALELDDSALYLCASSLEGGSSYNEQFFGPGTRLTVL.

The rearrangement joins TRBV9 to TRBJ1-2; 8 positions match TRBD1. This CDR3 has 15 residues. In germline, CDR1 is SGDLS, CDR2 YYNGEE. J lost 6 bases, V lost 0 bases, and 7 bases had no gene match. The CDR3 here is CASSVGGQGGHGYTF. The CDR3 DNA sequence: TGTGCCAGCAGCGTAGGAGGACAGGGAGGCCATGGCTACACCTTC.

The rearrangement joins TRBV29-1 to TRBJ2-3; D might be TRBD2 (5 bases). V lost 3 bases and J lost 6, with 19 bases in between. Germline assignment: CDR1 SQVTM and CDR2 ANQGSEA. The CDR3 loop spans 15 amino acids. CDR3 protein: CSVDGLLGRSDTQYF. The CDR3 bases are TGCAGCGTTGATGGACTCCTCGGGCGGTCGGATACGCAGTATTTT.

CDR3 coding DNA: TGTGCCAGTAGTTTTTCAGCGGGAGCCGAGCAGTACTTC. It specifies CASSFSAGAEQYF. V usage is TRBV19 and J usage is TRBJ2-7; 8 bases are a match to TRBD2. The CDR3 length is 13 residues. From germline, CDR1 is LNHDA and CDR2 SQIVND (reference sequence). The trim removed 5 bases at V and 6 bases at J, leaving 6 bases unmatched.

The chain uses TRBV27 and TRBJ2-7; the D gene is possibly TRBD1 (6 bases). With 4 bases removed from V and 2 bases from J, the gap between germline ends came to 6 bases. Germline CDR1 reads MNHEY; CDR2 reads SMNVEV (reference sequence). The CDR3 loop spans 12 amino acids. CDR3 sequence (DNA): TGTGCCAGCAGTTGGGGGCCCTACGAGCAGTACTTC. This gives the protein CASSWGPYEQYF.

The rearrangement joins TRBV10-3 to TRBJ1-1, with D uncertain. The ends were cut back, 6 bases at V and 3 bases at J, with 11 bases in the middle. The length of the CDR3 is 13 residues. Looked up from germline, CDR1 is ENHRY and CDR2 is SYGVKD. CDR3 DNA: TGTGCCATCAGGATGCAAGCGGACACTGAAGCTTTCTTT. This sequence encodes CAIRMQADTEAFF.

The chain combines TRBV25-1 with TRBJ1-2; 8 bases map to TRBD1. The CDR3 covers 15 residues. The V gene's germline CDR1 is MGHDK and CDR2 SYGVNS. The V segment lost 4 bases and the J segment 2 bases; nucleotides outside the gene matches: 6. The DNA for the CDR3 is TGTGCCAGCAGTGCCCCAGACAGGGGAAACTATGGCTACACCTTC. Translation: CASSAPDRGNYGYTF.